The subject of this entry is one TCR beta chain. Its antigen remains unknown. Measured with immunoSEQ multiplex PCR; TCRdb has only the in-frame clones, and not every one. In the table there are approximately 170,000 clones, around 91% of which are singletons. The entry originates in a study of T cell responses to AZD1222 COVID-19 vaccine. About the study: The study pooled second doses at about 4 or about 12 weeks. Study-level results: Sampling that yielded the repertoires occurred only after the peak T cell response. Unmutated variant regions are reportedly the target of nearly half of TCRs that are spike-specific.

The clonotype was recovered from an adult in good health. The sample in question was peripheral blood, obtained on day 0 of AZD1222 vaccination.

In nucleotides, the CDR3 is TGTGCCAGCAGGGGGGACACCAAAATCTACGAGCAGTACTTC. It encodes CASRGDTKIYEQYF. This sequence joins TRBV28 and TRBJ2-7; possible D gene TRBD1, 6 bases. Germline-derived CDR1 and CDR2 are MDHEN and SYDVKM. V lost 6 bases to trimming and J lost 3 bases, with 15 bases between them. The CDR3 has 14 amino acids. Supplemented by reference TRBV28 and TRBJ2-7, the full variable domain reads DVKVTQSSRYLVKRTGEKVFLECVQDMDHENMFWYRQDPGLGLRLIYFSYDVKMKEKGDIPEGYSVSREKKERFSLILESASTNQTSMYLCASRGDTKIYEQYFGPGTRLTVT.